This T cell receptor (beta chain) was sequenced in a study of identical twins. The V end lost 3 bases, the J end lost 1 base, and 10 bases lay between the germline ends. CDR1 is SGHRS, CDR2 YFSETQ, per germline. The CDR3 runs 15 residues. This clonotype was detected many times. What it binds is unknown. Study-wide findings and caveats: Recombination models fit unrelated individuals' TCR alpha sharing but underestimated twins'. Rather than following the same donors, the conclusions depended on cross-sectional statistical analysis. In cord blood, abundant beta clonotypes had fewer insertions; memory showed no trend.

All donors comprised healthy Caucasians. TCRdb analysed the 5' RACE reads with MiXCR anew, one entry per CDR3 protein. The table has over 550,000 distinct CDR3 sequences, around 7.4% seen once. This sample also appeared in a second study, on yellow fever vaccine responses in identical twins.

The genes are TRBV5-1 and TRBJ2-2, with D possibly matching TRBD1 (6 bases). The sample consisted of PBMCs. The TCR originated in a woman aged 18-29 years in good health. For the CDR3, the DNA is TGCGCCAGCAGCTACGGACAGCAGAACACCGGGGAGCTGTTTTTT. Residues: CASSYGQQNTGELFF.